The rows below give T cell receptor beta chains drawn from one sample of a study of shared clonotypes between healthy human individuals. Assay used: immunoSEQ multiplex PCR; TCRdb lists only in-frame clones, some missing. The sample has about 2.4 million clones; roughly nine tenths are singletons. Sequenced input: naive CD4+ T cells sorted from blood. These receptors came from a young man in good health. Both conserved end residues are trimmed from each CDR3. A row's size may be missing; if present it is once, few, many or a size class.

CDR3: ASSFWGENSPLH
J: TRBJ1-6
V: TRBV27
size: .

CDR3: ASSLAGSDEQF
J: TRBJ2-1
V: TRBV5-1
size: .

CDR3: ASSATGSREKLF
J: TRBJ1-4
V: TRBV25-1
size: .

CDR3: ASTEGIISAQY
J: TRBJ2-7
V: TRBV6-1
size: .

CDR3: ASSLNPAGVKSYEQY
J: TRBJ2-7
V: TRBV28
size: .

CDR3: ASASLREQY
J: TRBJ2-7
V: TRBV2
size: .

CDR3: ASSLVAGGTYEQY
J: TRBJ2-7
V: TRBV5-1
size: .

CDR3: TSSLHRDLRYEQY
J: TRBJ2-7
V: TRBV1
size: .

CDR3: ASSYGTGPQY
J: TRBJ2-3
V: TRBV6-6
size: .

CDR3: ASLNTDTQY
J: TRBJ2-3
V: TRBV18
size: .

CDR3: ASIGNTEAF
J: TRBJ1-1
V: TRBV25-1
size: few

CDR3: ATSRDIGREQY
J: TRBJ2-7
V: TRBV15
size: .

CDR3: ASSIALKFGGGVYSNQPQH
J: TRBJ1-5
V: TRBV19
size: .

CDR3: ASSLGENNGYGYT
J: TRBJ1-2
V: TRBV11-2
size: few

CDR3: ASSPTVVGVNTEAF
J: TRBJ1-1
V: TRBV5-4
size: .

CDR3: ATQRGLAGVEQF
J: TRBJ2-1
V: TRBV19
size: .

CDR3: ASRLNNGPYGYT
J: TRBJ1-2
V: TRBV19
size: .

CDR3: ASSQEEGGPTDTQY
J: TRBJ2-3
V: TRBV4-2
size: once

CDR3: ASSLAGRPIEKLF
J: TRBJ1-4
V: TRBV11-2
size: .

CDR3: ASITSGTTGELF
J: TRBJ2-2
V: TRBV6-1
size: .

CDR3: ASSIRSVGPARGKETQY
J: TRBJ2-5
V: TRBV19
size: once

CDR3: ASSPTQSNQPQH
J: TRBJ1-5
V: TRBV5-5
size: .

CDR3: ASSEGRVGSDTQY
J: TRBJ2-3
V: TRBV6-1
size: .

CDR3: ASSADGSYSYEQY
J: TRBJ2-7
V: TRBV9
size: .

CDR3: ASSRVEGSGVKQF
J: TRBJ2-1
V: TRBV19
size: .

CDR3: ASSPPTKGSWDNEQF
J: TRBJ2-1
V: TRBV18
size: .

CDR3: ASTRQGTPGNTIY
J: TRBJ1-3
V: TRBV6-6
size: .

CDR3: ASSLAGLAGGHETQY
J: TRBJ2-5
V: TRBV5-6
size: .

CDR3: ASSLGRGWGQPQH
J: TRBJ1-5
V: TRBV7-2
size: .

CDR3: ASSPVGGQGVDEQY
J: TRBJ2-7
V: TRBV18
size: .

CDR3: ASGGQGQGTEAF
J: TRBJ1-1
V: TRBV12-5
size: .

CDR3: ASRKEAGGYGYT
J: TRBJ1-2
V: TRBV4-1
size: .

CDR3: ARSGYEQY
J: TRBJ2-7
V: TRBV5-3
size: .

CDR3: AISESTSQGSNQPQH
J: TRBJ1-5
V: TRBV10-3
size: .

CDR3: ASSLGGPKGELF
J: TRBJ2-2
V: TRBV7-3
size: .

CDR3: ASSRITTSGGELF
J: TRBJ2-2
V: TRBV5-4
size: .

CDR3: ASSLRPGVNTGELF
J: TRBJ2-2
V: TRBV27
size: .

CDR3: AWSGSGGYT
J: TRBJ1-2
V: TRBV30
size: .

CDR3: ASSQDQRLSNTGELF
J: TRBJ2-2
V: TRBV4-2
size: .

CDR3: ASSLKSAGRDEQF
J: TRBJ2-1
V: TRBV5-4
size: once

CDR3: ASSLEGGYT
J: TRBJ1-2
V: TRBV7-2
size: .

CDR3: ASSLGVGANIQY
J: TRBJ2-4
V: TRBV7-9
size: .

CDR3: ATLGRGTQETQY
J: TRBJ2-5
V: TRBV19
size: .

CDR3: ASSSGQGVNTEAF
J: TRBJ1-1
V: TRBV7-8
size: once

CDR3: ASSPDRSQPQH
J: TRBJ1-5
V: TRBV10-2
size: once

CDR3: ASSFGQGRNNSPLH
J: TRBJ1-6
V: TRBV7-2
size: .

CDR3: ASSIVAGNQPQH
J: TRBJ1-5
V: TRBV19
size: .

CDR3: ASSFGDRHGDTQY
J: TRBJ2-3
V: TRBV28
size: once